This entry features one TCR beta chain sequence. As it was prepared, the TCRbeta library received unique molecular identifiers. A single record per CDR3 protein comes from TCRdb applying MiXCR to the PCR reads. The data hold about 200,000 distinct CDR3 sequences, with roughly 15% observed a single time. The data belong to a study of T-cell reconstitution after alpha-beta-depleted transplantation in children. V lost 8 bases and J lost 6; bases outside the gene matches: 11. CDR3 size: 16 residues. In germline, CDR1 is SGHTA, CDR2 FQGNSA. The clonotype was recovered from a human donor who donated a stem cell graft to a child with acute lymphoblastic leukemia. V usage is TRBV7-2 and J usage is TRBJ2-1, with 12 bases fitting TRBD2. This sample comprised PBMCs from the stem cell graft donor, obtained from the stem cell graft. The CDR3 sequence is CASAIFGTSGPNEQFF. Here the CDR3 DNA reads TGTGCCAGCGCGATTTTCGGGACTAGCGGGCCCAATGAGCAGTTCTTC.